This record covers a single T cell receptor beta chain. This record comes from a study of blood T cell repertoires in COVID-19. Looking at the study overall: Spain, Italy and the United States supplied samples that represented acute and convalescent COVID-19.

CDR1 is LGHDT, CDR2 YNNKEL, per germline (reference sequence). After removal of 7 bases from V and 6 bases from J, the junction contained 16 bases not matched to a gene. The CDR3 sequence is 17 residues long. Participant-given clinical history determined each cohort assignment. Donors of Cohort 3 who recovered were those that had two negative PCRs, clearance, or symptom resolution. Method: immunoSEQ multiplex PCR; TCRdb's copy keeps in-frame clones and lacks some. This repertoire shows approximately 320,000 clones, about 91% found once; its top ten account for just under 9%. The sample was PBMCs or T cells enriched from blood (not recorded which). This chain uses TRBV3-1 (or the pseudogene TRBV3-2) with TRBJ2-2; 8 positions match TRBD2. This TCR derives from a woman in her late teens or twenties who had recovered from COVID-19. This CDR3 is CASKAVKGAGEAGELFF. CDR3 bases: TGTGCCAGCAAAGCCGTGAAGGGAGCGGGGGAGGCCGGGGAGCTGTTTTTT.